Each of the 18 T cell receptor beta chains below was sequenced from the same sample in a study of T cells after yellow fever vaccination. TCRdb itself ran the 5' RACE reads through MiXCR, one entry per CDR3 protein. The sample consists of 300,000 to 400,000 distinct CDR3 sequences, roughly 8.7% of them appearing once. The sequencing used PBMCs, collected on the day of the first yellow fever vaccination. All receptors derive from a man younger than 30 who received the YFV17D yellow fever vaccine.

Only a few counts were recorded for this clonotype. V usage is TRBV5-1 and J usage is TRBJ2-2; 10 bases agree with TRBD1. Germline values: CDR1 SGHRS, CDR2 YFSETQ. The ends lost 4 bases at V and 5 bases at J; junction bases unmatched: 8. The CDR3 extends over 16 amino acids. DNA for the CDR3: TGCGCCAGCAGCCCAGACAGGGGGCATGTAACCGGGGAGCTGTTTTTT. The encoded protein is CASSPDRGHVTGELFF.

This clonotype was counted many times. The chain has TRBV12-3 or TRBV12-4 and TRBJ2-2; maybe TRBD1 (6 bases). CDR3 size: 15 residues. Trimming removed 7 bases at V and 7 bases at J, with 19 bases between. The CDR3 region has the DNA TGTGCCAGCACTCTAACCCGGGACACCCACGGGGAGCTGTTTTTT. It encodes CASTLTRDTHGELFF.

This clonotype occurred a few times. The rearrangement links TRBV4-3 to TRBJ2-1, with 8 bases fitting TRBD1. The CDR3 spans 17 residues. V lost 0 bases, J lost 0 bases, and 4 bases stayed unmatched. Germline V gene sequence: CDR1 LGHNA, CDR2 YSLEER. The DNA of the CDR3 is TGCGCCAGCAGCCAAGATGCAGGGGGCCGCTCCTACAATGAGCAGTTCTTC. The encoded protein is CASSQDAGGRSYNEQFF.

The CDR3 protein is CSGTQPTGELFF. The CDR3 DNA is TGCAGTGGGACACAACCAACCGGGGAGCTGTTTTTT. The V gene is TRBV20-1, the J gene TRBJ2-2; possibly TRBD1 for D (5 bases). Germline V CDR1 and CDR2: DFQATT, SNEGSKA (reference sequence). This CDR3 is built from 12 residues. Trimming stripped 7 bases from V and 5 bases from J, with 11 bases between.

In this sample, this clonotype turned up a few times. J is TRBJ2-2 and V is TRBV21-1; whether TRBD2, the table's D call, matches the DNA was not checked. TRBV21-1 corresponds to a pseudogene. This CDR3 has 14 amino acids. The CDR3 bases are TGTGCCAGCACCCCGACTAGCGGGGGCGGGGAGCTGTTTTTT. This gives the protein CASTPTSGGGELFF.

This clonotype was counted a few times. The rearrangement links TRBV13 to TRBJ1-1; D might be TRBD1 (5 bases). This CDR3 has 16 residues. V was cut by 1 base and J by 1 base, with 13 bases left in between. In germline, CDR1 is PRHDT, CDR2 FYEKMQ (reference sequence). CDR3 bases: TGTGCCAGCAGCTTAGAATTCGGACACTCGAACACTGAAGCTTTCTTT. This sequence encodes CASSLEFGHSNTEAFF.

The rearrangement links TRBV4-1 to TRBJ1-1; D is unclear. This CDR3 region has 13 residues. Germline V CDR1 and CDR2: MGHRA, YSYEKL. Trimming cost V 2 bases and J 1 base, with 5 bases left between them. Here the CDR3 DNA reads TGCGCCAGCAGCCAAATTCAGAACACTGAAGCTTTCTTT. It is translated as CASSQIQNTEAFF.

V usage is TRBV18 and J usage is TRBJ1-1, with D perhaps TRBD1 (6 bases). The CDR3 totals 15 residues. V was trimmed by 6 bases and J by 0 bases, leaving 14 bases between them. CDR1 KGHSH and CDR2 LQKENI come from the germline V gene. CDR3 bases: TGTGCCAGCTCGCCTGTGGACAGCGTGAACACTGAAGCTTTCTTT. This gives the protein CASSPVDSVNTEAFF.

The chain couples TRBV5-1 to TRBJ1-6, with 10 nucleotides matching TRBD1. The germline gives CDR1 SGHRS, CDR2 YFSETQ. V trimming: 3 bases; J trimming: 5 bases; junction bases outside the gene matches: 8. The CDR3 consists of 17 residues. CDR3 nucleotides: TGCGCCAGCAGCTCCCTCCCGGGACAGGGGAATAATTCACCCCTCCACTTT. Translating gives CASSSLPGQGNNSPLHF.

This clonotype was seen at least ten times. The rearrangement joins TRBV7-2 to TRBJ1-1; D is unresolved. There are 15 residues in the CDR3. V was cut by 1 base and J by 0 bases, with 9 bases left in between. CDR1 SGHTA and CDR2 FQGNSA come from the germline V gene. The CDR3 DNA sequence: TGTGCCAGCAGCTTAGACCCGGTAATGAACACTGAAGCTTTCTTT. It specifies CASSLDPVMNTEAFF. Full variable domain (outside the CDR3, taken from reference TRBV7-2 and TRBJ1-1): GAGVSQSPSNKVTEKGKDVELRCDPISGHTALYWYRQSLGQGLEFLIYFQGNSAPDKSGLPSDRFSAERTGGSVSTLTIQRTQQEDSAVYLCASSLDPVMNTEAFFGQGTRLTVV.

The V and J genes are TRBV6-5 and TRBJ1-2; no clear D gene. The V and J ends lost 4 bases and 8 bases respectively, with 20 bases between them. The CDR3 covers 15 residues. In germline, CDR1 is MNHEY, CDR2 SVGAGI. The CDR3 here is CASSSPLRPSGGYTF. The CDR3 DNA reads as TGTGCCAGCAGTTCCCCTCTGAGGCCCTCTGGGGGCTACACCTTC.

This clonotype has more than one count but fewer than ten. The rearrangement links TRBV2 to TRBJ2-6; D is unresolved. V lost 8 bases and J 0 bases, leaving 2 bases between the germline ends. The germline CDR1 and CDR2 sequences are SNHLY and FYNNEI. The CDR3 totals 12 residues. The CDR3 reads CASDSGANVLTF. The DNA of the CDR3 is TGTGCCAGCGACTCTGGGGCCAACGTCCTGACTTTC.

This clonotype has more than one count but fewer than ten. The V call is TRBV20-1, the J call TRBJ2-3; a weak D match, TRBD2 (6 bases). Germline V lookup: CDR1 DFQATT, CDR2 SNEGSKA (reference sequence). The V gene lost 5 bases and the J gene lost 0 bases, with 12 bases spanning the gap. The CDR3 loop spans 14 amino acids. The CDR3 loop is CSARIGGSTDTQYF. The CDR3, as DNA: TGCAGTGCTCGAATCGGAGGGAGCACAGATACGCAGTATTTT.

This clonotype was seen a handful of times. The chain has TRBV5-6 and TRBJ1-1; D may be TRBD1 (6 bases). This CDR3 contains 13 residues. Germline lookup yields CDR1 SGHDT and CDR2 YYEEEE. V gave up 7 bases and J gave up 1 base, with 11 bases separating them. CDR3 bases: TGTGCCAGCGAAATGGACAGGAACACTGAAGCTTTCTTT. The encoded protein is CASEMDRNTEAFF.

The table lists this clonotype with many counts. This chain joins TRBV5-1 and TRBJ1-1, with 8 bases matching TRBD1. This CDR3 is built from 15 residues. CDR1 and CDR2 from the germline V gene are SGHRS and YFSETQ. V was pared by 1 base and J by 2 bases, with 4 bases of the junction left unmatched. CDR3 nucleotide sequence: TGCGCCAGCAGCTTGAGACAGGGGCGAAACACTGAAGCTTTCTTT. Translation: CASSLRQGRNTEAFF.

The sample holds a few counts of this clonotype. This chain uses TRBV5-1 with TRBJ2-2; 7 bases align to TRBD1. The CDR3 is 12 residues long. Germline lookup yields CDR1 SGHRS and CDR2 YFSETQ. V lost 5 bases, J lost 5 bases, and 0 bases stayed unmatched. As DNA, the CDR3 is TGCGCCAGCAGGACAGGGACCGGGGAGCTGTTTTTT. The encoded protein is CASRTGTGELFF. The full variable domain, rest sourced from reference TRBV5-1 and TRBJ2-2, is KAGVTQTPRYLIKTRGQQVTLSCSPISGHRSVSWYQQTPGQGLQFLFEYFSETQRNKGNFPGRFSGRQFSNSRSEMNVSTLELGDSALYLCASRTGTGELFFGEGSRLTVL.

This clonotype has only a few counts. This chain connects TRBV3-1 to TRBJ1-6, with D uncertain. This CDR3 spans 15 amino acids. Germline assignment: CDR1 LGHDT and CDR2 YNNKEL (reference sequence). The V and J ends lost 0 bases and 4 bases respectively, with 7 bases between them. CDR3 nucleotide sequence: TGTGCCAGCAGCCAAGACCCAGGTTATAATTCACCCCTCCACTTT. This sequence encodes CASSQDPGYNSPLHF.

This clonotype was counted many times. DNA for the CDR3: TGTGCCAGCAGCTTGGAGGTCACAGATACGCAGTATTTT. Protein: CASSLEVTDTQYF. The J gene is TRBJ2-3, the V gene TRBV7-9; weak D call: TRBD2 (5 bases). The V gene's germline CDR1 is SEHNR and CDR2 FQNEAQ (reference sequence). V was clipped by 3 bases and J by 2 bases, with 6 bases between them. The CDR3 covers 13 residues.